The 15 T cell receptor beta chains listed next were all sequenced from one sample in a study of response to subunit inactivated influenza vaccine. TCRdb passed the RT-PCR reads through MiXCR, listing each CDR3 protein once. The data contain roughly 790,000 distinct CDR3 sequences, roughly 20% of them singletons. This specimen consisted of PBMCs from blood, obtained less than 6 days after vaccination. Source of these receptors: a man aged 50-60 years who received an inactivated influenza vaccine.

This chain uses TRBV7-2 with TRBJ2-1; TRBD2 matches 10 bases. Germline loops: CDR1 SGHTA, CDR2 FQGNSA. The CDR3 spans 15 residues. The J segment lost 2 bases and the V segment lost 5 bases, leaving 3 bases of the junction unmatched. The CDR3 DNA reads TGTGCCAGCAGCGTGACTAGCGGGCCCTACAATGAGCAGTTCTTC. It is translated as CASSVTSGPYNEQFF.

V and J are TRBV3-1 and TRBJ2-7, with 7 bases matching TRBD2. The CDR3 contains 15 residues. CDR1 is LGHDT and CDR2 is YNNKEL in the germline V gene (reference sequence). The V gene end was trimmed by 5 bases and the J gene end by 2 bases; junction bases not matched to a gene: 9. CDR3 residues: CASSSRGGDPYEQYF. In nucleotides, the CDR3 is TGTGCCAGCAGCAGCCGGGGAGGGGACCCCTACGAGCAGTACTTC.

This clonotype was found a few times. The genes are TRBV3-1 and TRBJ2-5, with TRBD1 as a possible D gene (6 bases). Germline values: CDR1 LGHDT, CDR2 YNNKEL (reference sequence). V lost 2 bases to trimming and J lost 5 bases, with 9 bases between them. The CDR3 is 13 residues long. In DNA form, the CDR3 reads TGTGCCAGCAGCCAAACAGGGTCCGAGACCCAGTACTTC. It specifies CASSQTGSETQYF.

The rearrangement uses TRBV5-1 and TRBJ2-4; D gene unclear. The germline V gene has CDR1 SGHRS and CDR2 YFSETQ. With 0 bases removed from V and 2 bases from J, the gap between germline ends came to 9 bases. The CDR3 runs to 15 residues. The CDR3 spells CASSLVAGSKNIQYF. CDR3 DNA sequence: TGCGCCAGCAGCTTGGTTGCTGGATCCAAAAACATTCAGTACTTC. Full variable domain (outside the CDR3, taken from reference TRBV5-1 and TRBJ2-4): KAGVTQTPRYLIKTRGQQVTLSCSPISGHRSVSWYQQTPGQGLQFLFEYFSETQRNKGNFPGRFSGRQFSNSRSEMNVSTLELGDSALYLCASSLVAGSKNIQYFGAGTRLSVL.

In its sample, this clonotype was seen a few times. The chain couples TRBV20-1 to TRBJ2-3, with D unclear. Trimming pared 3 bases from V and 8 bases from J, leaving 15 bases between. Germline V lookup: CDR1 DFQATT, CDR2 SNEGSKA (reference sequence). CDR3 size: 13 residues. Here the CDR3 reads CSASSEATSTQYF. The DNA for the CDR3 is TGCAGTGCTAGTAGTGAAGCTACGAGTACGCAGTATTTT.

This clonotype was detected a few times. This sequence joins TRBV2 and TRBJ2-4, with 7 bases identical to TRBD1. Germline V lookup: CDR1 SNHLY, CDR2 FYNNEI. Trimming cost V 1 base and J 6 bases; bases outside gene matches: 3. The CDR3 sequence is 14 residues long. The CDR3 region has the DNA TGTGCCAGCAGTGAAGACAGGGGCGGAAACATTCAGTACTTC. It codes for CASSEDRGGNIQYF.

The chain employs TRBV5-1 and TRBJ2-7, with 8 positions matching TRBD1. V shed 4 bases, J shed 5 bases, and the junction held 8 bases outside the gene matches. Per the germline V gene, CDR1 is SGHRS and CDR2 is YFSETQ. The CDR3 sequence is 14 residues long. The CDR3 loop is CASSLRQGTDEQYF. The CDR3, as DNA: TGCGCCAGCAGCCTACGACAGGGGACGGACGAGCAGTACTTC.

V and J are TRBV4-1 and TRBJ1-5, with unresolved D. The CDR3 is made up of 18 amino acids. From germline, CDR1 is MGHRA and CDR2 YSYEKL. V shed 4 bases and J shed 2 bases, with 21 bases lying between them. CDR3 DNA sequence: TGCGCCAGCAGCCGCAACCTTGCGGTATGGGGAGGCAATCAGCCCCAGCATTTT. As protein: CASSRNLAVWGGNQPQHF.

DNA for the CDR3: TGTGCCAGCAGCTTAAGCGGGGAGATTACAGATACGCAGTATTTT. This translates into CASSLSGEITDTQYF. The chain recombines TRBV11-3 with TRBJ2-3; TRBD2 agrees at 7 bases. The CDR3 is 15 residues long. Germline loops: CDR1 SGHNT, CDR2 YENEEA. V gave up 2 bases and J gave up 3 bases; unmatched junction bases: 5.

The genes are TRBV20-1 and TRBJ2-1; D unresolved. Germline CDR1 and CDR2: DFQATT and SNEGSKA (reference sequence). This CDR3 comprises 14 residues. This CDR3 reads CRVKAPAPYNEQFF. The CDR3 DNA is TGCCGTGTTAAGGCCCCTGCCCCCTACAATGAGCAGTTCTTC.

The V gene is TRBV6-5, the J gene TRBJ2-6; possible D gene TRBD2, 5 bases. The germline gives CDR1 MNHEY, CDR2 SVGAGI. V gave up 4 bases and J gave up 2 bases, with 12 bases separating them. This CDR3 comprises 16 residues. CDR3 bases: TGTGCCAGCAGTTTATCGGGGTTAGCTGGGGCCAACGTCCTGACTTTC. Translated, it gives CASSLSGLAGANVLTF.

CDR3 sequence (DNA): TGTGCCAGCAGCTTATTTAGGGCGGGGGTGAACTACAATGAGCAGTTCTTC. It encodes CASSLFRAGVNYNEQFF. The chain carries TRBV7-8 and TRBJ2-1; 7 positions match TRBD2. There are 17 residues in the CDR3. Trimming at V came to 2 bases and at J to 3 bases, leaving 10 bases not matched to a gene. Germline V gives CDR1 SGHVS, CDR2 FQNEAQ.

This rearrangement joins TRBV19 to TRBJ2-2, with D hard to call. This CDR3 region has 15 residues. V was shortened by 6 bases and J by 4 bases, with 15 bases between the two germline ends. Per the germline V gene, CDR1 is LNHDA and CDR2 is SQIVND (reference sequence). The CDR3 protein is CASSTGRASTGELFF. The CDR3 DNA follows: TGTGCCAGTAGCACCGGTCGAGCCAGCACCGGGGAGCTGTTTTTT.

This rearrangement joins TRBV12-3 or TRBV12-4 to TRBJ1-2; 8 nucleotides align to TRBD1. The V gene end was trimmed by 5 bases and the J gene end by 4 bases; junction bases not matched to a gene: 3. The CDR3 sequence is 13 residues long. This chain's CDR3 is CASSQGAGYGYTF. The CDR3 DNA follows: TGTGCCAGCAGTCAGGGGGCCGGCTATGGCTACACCTTC.

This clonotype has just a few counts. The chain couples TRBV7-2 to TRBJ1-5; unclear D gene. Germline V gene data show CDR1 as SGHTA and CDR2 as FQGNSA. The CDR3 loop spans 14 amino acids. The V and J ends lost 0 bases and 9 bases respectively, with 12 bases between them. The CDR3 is CASSLALVGWPQHF. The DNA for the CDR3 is TGTGCCAGCAGCTTAGCGCTCGTTGGGTGGCCCCAGCATTTT. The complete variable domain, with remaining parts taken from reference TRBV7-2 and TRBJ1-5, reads GAGVSQSPSNKVTEKGKDVELRCDPISGHTALYWYRQSLGQGLEFLIYFQGNSAPDKSGLPSDRFSAERTGGSVSTLTIQRTQQEDSAVYLCASSLALVGWPQHFGDGTRLSIL.